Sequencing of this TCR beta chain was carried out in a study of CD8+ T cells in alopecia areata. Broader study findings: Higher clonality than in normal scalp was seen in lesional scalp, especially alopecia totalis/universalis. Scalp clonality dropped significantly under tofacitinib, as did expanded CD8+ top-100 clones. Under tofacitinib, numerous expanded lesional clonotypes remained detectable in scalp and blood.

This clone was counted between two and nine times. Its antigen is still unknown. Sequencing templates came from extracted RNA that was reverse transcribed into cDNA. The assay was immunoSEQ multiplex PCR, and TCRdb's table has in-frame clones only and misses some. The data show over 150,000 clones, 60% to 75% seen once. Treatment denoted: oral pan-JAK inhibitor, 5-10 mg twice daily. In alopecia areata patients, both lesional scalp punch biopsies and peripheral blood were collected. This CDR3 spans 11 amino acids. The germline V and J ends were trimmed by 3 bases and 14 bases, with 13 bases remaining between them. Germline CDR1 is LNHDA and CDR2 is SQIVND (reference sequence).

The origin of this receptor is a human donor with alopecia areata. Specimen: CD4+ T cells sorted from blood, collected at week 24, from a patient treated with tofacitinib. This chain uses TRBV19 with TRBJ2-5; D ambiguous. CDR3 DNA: TGTGCCAGTAGTATTGGTCAAACCAGCTACTTC. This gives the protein CASSIGQTSYF.